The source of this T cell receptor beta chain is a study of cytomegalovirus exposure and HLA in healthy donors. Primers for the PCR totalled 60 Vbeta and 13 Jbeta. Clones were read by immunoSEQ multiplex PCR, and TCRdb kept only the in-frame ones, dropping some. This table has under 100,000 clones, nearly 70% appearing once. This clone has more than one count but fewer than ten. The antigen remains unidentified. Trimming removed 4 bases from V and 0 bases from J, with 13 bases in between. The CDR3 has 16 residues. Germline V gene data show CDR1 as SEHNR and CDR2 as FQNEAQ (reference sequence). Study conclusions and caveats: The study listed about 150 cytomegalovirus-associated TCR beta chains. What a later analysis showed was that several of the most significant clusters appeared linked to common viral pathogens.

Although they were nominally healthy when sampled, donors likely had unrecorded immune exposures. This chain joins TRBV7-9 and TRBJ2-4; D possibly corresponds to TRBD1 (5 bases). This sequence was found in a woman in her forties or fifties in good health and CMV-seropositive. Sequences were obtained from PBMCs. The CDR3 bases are TGTGCCAGCAGCTCACCGCCCGGACAAGCCAAAAACATTCAGTACTTC. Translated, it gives CASSSPPGQAKNIQYF.